This is a list of T cell receptor beta chains from one sample in a study of control samples from healthy donors and cancer patients. Profiled with immunoSEQ multiplex PCR; TCRdb holds only in-frame clones, not every one. The table includes some 20,000 clones, approximately 90% detected once. Sequences were obtained from PBMCs. These receptors were collected from a woman aged 60 to 75 with head and neck cancer. Each CDR3 is given with its conserved first and last residue. A D gene is named only where the DNA matches it firmly. The size of a clone is reported for some rows only, either as once, few or many, or as a class for expanded clones.

V gene: TRBV9; J gene: TRBJ2-1; clone size: .; D gene: TRBD1; CDR3 protein: CASSTTGGTSNEQFF; CDR3 DNA: TGTGCCAGCAGCACCACAGGGGGGACGAGCAATGAGCAGTTCTTC
V gene: TRBV6-6; J gene: TRBJ1-4; clone size: .; D gene: .; CDR3 protein: CASSYSEGRSREKLFF; CDR3 DNA: TGTGCCAGCAGTTACTCGGAGGGCAGGAGCCGAGAAAAACTGTTTTTT
V gene: TRBV10-3; J gene: TRBJ2-4; clone size: .; D gene: TRBD1; CDR3 protein: CAAQTGDIQYF; CDR3 DNA: TGTGCCGCCCAGACAGGGGACATTCAGTACTTC
V gene: TRBV5-1; J gene: TRBJ1-6; clone size: .; D gene: .; CDR3 protein: CASSRSGEGNSPLHF; CDR3 DNA: TGCGCCAGCAGCCGATCGGGGGAGGGTAATTCACCCCTCCACTTT
V gene: TRBV2; J gene: TRBJ2-7; clone size: .; D gene: .; CDR3 protein: CASSEAMSGYEQYF; CDR3 DNA: TGTGCCAGCAGTGAAGCAATGAGCGGCTACGAGCAGTACTTC
V gene: TRBV7-6; J gene: TRBJ1-1; clone size: .; D gene: .; CDR3 protein: CASSLAEGPPEAFF; CDR3 DNA: TGTGCCAGCAGCTTAGCGGAGGGTCCCCCTGAAGCTTTCTTT
V gene: TRBV10-3; J gene: TRBJ2-5; clone size: .; D gene: .; CDR3 protein: CAISESEARETQYF; CDR3 DNA: TGTGCCATCAGTGAGTCGGAGGCTCGGGAGACCCAGTACTTC
V gene: TRBV11-1; J gene: TRBJ2-5; clone size: .; D gene: .; CDR3 protein: CASSLAFHYQETQYF; CDR3 DNA: TGTGCCAGCAGCTTAGCGTTTCATTACCAAGAGACCCAGTACTTC
V gene: TRBV25-1; J gene: TRBJ1-6; clone size: few; D gene: .; CDR3 protein: CASSTLFNSPLHF; CDR3 DNA: TGTGCCAGCAGCACGCTCTTTAATTCACCCCTCCACTTT
V gene: TRBV7-9; J gene: TRBJ2-1; clone size: .; D gene: TRBD2; CDR3 protein: CASSFRASGNNEQFF; CDR3 DNA: TGTGCCAGCAGCTTCAGGGCTAGCGGAAACAATGAGCAGTTCTTC
V gene: TRBV9; J gene: TRBJ2-3; clone size: .; D gene: TRBD2; CDR3 protein: CASSPRSTSGMSTDTQYF; CDR3 DNA: TGTGCCAGCAGCCCCAGATCGACTAGCGGGATGTCCACAGATACGCAGTATTTT
V gene: TRBV19; J gene: TRBJ2-6; clone size: .; D gene: TRBD1; CDR3 protein: CASSPPRAGGSSGANVLTF; CDR3 DNA: TGTGCCAGTAGTCCGCCCCGGGCAGGGGGTAGCTCTGGGGCCAACGTCCTGACTTTC
V gene: TRBV6-5; J gene: TRBJ2-3; clone size: .; D gene: .; CDR3 protein: CASSWRGADTQYF; CDR3 DNA: TGTGCCAGCAGTTGGAGGGGCGCGGATACGCAGTATTTT
V gene: TRBV7-8; J gene: TRBJ2-7; clone size: .; D gene: .; CDR3 protein: CASSPGTRISSYEQYF; CDR3 DNA: TGTGCCAGCAGCCCCGGGACACGGATAAGCTCCTACGAGCAGTACTTC
V gene: TRBV5-1; J gene: TRBJ1-1; clone size: .; D gene: TRBD1; CDR3 protein: CASSPAGTAKNTEAFF; CDR3 DNA: TGCGCCAGCAGCCCCGCCGGGACAGCAAAGAACACTGAAGCTTTCTTT
V gene: TRBV28; J gene: TRBJ2-3; clone size: .; D gene: TRBD2; CDR3 protein: CASSFAASGTDTQYF; CDR3 DNA: TGTGCCAGCAGTTTTGCGGCTAGCGGGACAGATACGCAGTATTTT
V gene: TRBV12-5; J gene: TRBJ1-1; clone size: .; D gene: .; CDR3 protein: CASGSQNTEAFF; CDR3 DNA: TGTGCTAGTGGTTCCCAGAACACTGAAGCTTTCTTT
V gene: TRBV29-1; J gene: TRBJ2-7; clone size: .; D gene: .; CDR3 protein: CSVVADPGEDYEQYF; CDR3 DNA: TGCAGCGTTGTAGCGGACCCCGGGGAGGATTACGAGCAGTACTTC
V gene: TRBV30; J gene: TRBJ1-5; clone size: .; D gene: .; CDR3 protein: CAWSAGNQPQHF; CDR3 DNA: TGTGCCTGGAGCGCAGGGAATCAGCCCCAGCATTTT
V gene: TRBV19; J gene: TRBJ1-2; clone size: .; D gene: .; CDR3 protein: CASSIAGTTYGYTF; CDR3 DNA: TGTGCCAGTAGTATAGCGGGGACGACCTATGGCTACACCTTC
V gene: TRBV10-1; J gene: TRBJ2-1; clone size: .; D gene: TRBD1; CDR3 protein: CASKVGQGPYEQFF; CDR3 DNA: TGCGCCAGCAAGGTGGGACAGGGGCCCTATGAGCAGTTCTTC
V gene: TRBV19; J gene: TRBJ1-5; clone size: .; D gene: .; CDR3 protein: CASSPPTGYRNQPQHF; CDR3 DNA: TGTGCCAGTAGTCCCCCTACAGGGTATCGAAATCAGCCCCAGCATTTT
V gene: TRBV11-2; J gene: TRBJ2-2; clone size: once; D gene: TRBD2; CDR3 protein: CASSTGRGSSGRTGELFF; CDR3 DNA: TGTGCCAGCAGCACAGGGAGGGGAAGTAGCGGGAGAACCGGGGAGCTGTTTTTT
V gene: TRBV5-1; J gene: TRBJ2-1; clone size: .; D gene: .; CDR3 protein: CASSLGAGPYNEQFF; CDR3 DNA: TGCGCCAGCAGCTTGGGGGCAGGGCCCTACAATGAGCAGTTCTTC
V gene: TRBV12-3/TRBV12-4; J gene: TRBJ2-7; clone size: .; D gene: .; CDR3 protein: CASSPTANEQYF; CDR3 DNA: TGTGCCAGCAGCCCCACGGCTAACGAGCAGTACTTC
V gene: TRBV4-2; J gene: TRBJ1-4; clone size: .; D gene: .; CDR3 protein: CASSQEGGEKLFF; CDR3 DNA: TGTGCCAGCAGCCAAGAGGGGGGGGAAAAACTGTTTTTT
V gene: TRBV18; J gene: TRBJ1-1; clone size: .; D gene: .; CDR3 protein: CAGSPVSRGTEAFF; CDR3 DNA: TGTGCCGGCTCCCCAGTATCTCGGGGCACTGAAGCTTTCTTT
V gene: TRBV7-8; J gene: TRBJ1-2; clone size: .; D gene: .; CDR3 protein: CASSLLGSPPPGGYTF; CDR3 DNA: TGTGCCAGCAGCCTCCTAGGGAGTCCCCCTCCAGGGGGCTACACCTTC
V gene: TRBV2; J gene: TRBJ1-1; clone size: .; D gene: .; CDR3 protein: CASSVSQNTEAFF; CDR3 DNA: TGTGCCAGCAGTGTGTCGCAGAACACTGAAGCTTTCTTT
V gene: TRBV5-5; J gene: TRBJ1-2; clone size: once; D gene: TRBD1; CDR3 protein: CASSFAARTGRIEGYTF; CDR3 DNA: TGTGCCAGCAGCTTTGCTGCACGGACAGGGAGAATTGAGGGCTACACCTTC
V gene: TRBV7-6; J gene: TRBJ1-2; clone size: once; D gene: TRBD1; CDR3 protein: CASSLADRGNYGYTF; CDR3 DNA: TGTGCCAGCAGCTTAGCAGACAGGGGGAACTATGGCTACACCTTC
V gene: TRBV9; J gene: TRBJ1-1; clone size: .; D gene: .; CDR3 protein: CASSPKTGNTEAFF; CDR3 DNA: TGTGCCAGCAGCCCGAAGACAGGGAACACTGAAGCTTTCTTT
V gene: TRBV29-1; J gene: TRBJ1-5; clone size: .; D gene: TRBD1; CDR3 protein: CSVAGQYGQPQHF; CDR3 DNA: TGCAGCGTTGCGGGACAGTACGGTCAGCCCCAGCATTTT
V gene: TRBV24-1; J gene: TRBJ2-1; clone size: .; D gene: TRBD1; CDR3 protein: CATSDFSTGIHEQFF; CDR3 DNA: TGTGCCACCAGTGATTTCTCGACAGGGATCCATGAGCAGTTCTTC
V gene: TRBV7-3; J gene: TRBJ2-1; clone size: once; D gene: .; CDR3 protein: CASSQGPPPLSSYNEQFF; CDR3 DNA: TGTGCCAGCAGCCAGGGACCGCCTCCATTAAGCTCCTACAATGAGCAGTTCTTC
V gene: TRBV28; J gene: TRBJ2-7; clone size: .; D gene: .; CDR3 protein: CASRPPGPPWNEQYF; CDR3 DNA: TGTGCCAGCAGACCGCCGGGACCCCCCTGGAACGAGCAGTACTTC
V gene: TRBV18; J gene: TRBJ2-7; clone size: .; D gene: .; CDR3 protein: CASSPNTYEQYF; CDR3 DNA: TGTGCCAGCTCACCAAACACCTACGAGCAGTACTTC
V gene: TRBV9; J gene: TRBJ1-3; clone size: .; D gene: .; CDR3 protein: CASSVGGGNTIYF; CDR3 DNA: TGTGCCAGCAGCGTAGGCGGGGGAAACACCATATATTTT
V gene: TRBV2; J gene: TRBJ2-1; clone size: .; D gene: TRBD2; CDR3 protein: CASRGLAGGPSYNEQFF; CDR3 DNA: TGTGCCAGCAGGGGACTAGCGGGAGGGCCATCCTACAATGAGCAGTTCTTC
V gene: TRBV24-1; J gene: TRBJ2-7; clone size: .; D gene: TRBD2; CDR3 protein: CATSDVGKAGEHEQYF; CDR3 DNA: TGTGCCACCAGTGATGTAGGGAAAGCGGGAGAGCACGAGCAGTACTTC
V gene: TRBV28; J gene: TRBJ2-7; clone size: once; D gene: .; CDR3 protein: CASSRVQVTTYEQYF; CDR3 DNA: TGTGCCAGCAGTCGGGTCCAGGTTACGACCTACGAGCAGTACTTC
V gene: TRBV11-2; J gene: TRBJ2-7; clone size: .; D gene: TRBD2; CDR3 protein: CASSLETGTSGGREYF; CDR3 DNA: TGTGCCAGCAGCTTAGAAACCGGGACTAGCGGGGGTAGGGAGTACTTC
V gene: TRBV18; J gene: TRBJ2-1; clone size: .; D gene: TRBD2; CDR3 protein: CASSLTGPYPLAGDLNEQFF; CDR3 DNA: TGTGCCAGCTCACTCACAGGTCCATACCCCCTAGCGGGAGATCTCAATGAGCAGTTCTTC
V gene: TRBV3-1/TRBV3-2; J gene: TRBJ1-6; clone size: .; D gene: .; CDR3 protein: CASSLSAGGGRSTLHF; CDR3 DNA: TGCGCCAGCAGCTTAAGTGCGGGGGGGGGCAGGTCGACCCTCCACTTT
V gene: TRBV7-3; J gene: TRBJ2-3; clone size: .; D gene: .; CDR3 protein: CASSLLRGPPNF; CDR3 DNA: TGTGCCAGCAGCTTACTCAGGGGCCCGCCGAATTTT
V gene: TRBV19; J gene: TRBJ1-5; clone size: .; D gene: .; CDR3 protein: CASSIVGGNQPQHF; CDR3 DNA: TGTGCCAGTAGTATAGTGGGGGGCAATCAGCCCCAGCATTTT
V gene: TRBV13; J gene: TRBJ1-3; clone size: medium-sized; D gene: .; CDR3 protein: CASSVAGTSGNTIYF; CDR3 DNA: TGTGCCAGCAGCGTCGCAGGGACCTCTGGAAACACCATATATTTT
V gene: TRBV7-2; J gene: TRBJ2-1; clone size: .; D gene: TRBD2; CDR3 protein: CASSLGGGAGAYNEQFF; CDR3 DNA: TGTGCCAGCAGCTTAGGAGGAGGAGCGGGAGCCTACAATGAGCAGTTCTTC
V gene: TRBV6-5; J gene: TRBJ2-7; clone size: .; D gene: TRBD1; CDR3 protein: CASSYDGTGDSTVQYF; CDR3 DNA: TGTGCCAGCAGTTACGACGGGACAGGCGATTCTACGGTCCAGTACTTC
V gene: TRBV7-3; J gene: TRBJ2-2; clone size: .; D gene: TRBD2; CDR3 protein: CASSLTAVGGRFAGELFF; CDR3 DNA: TGTGCCAGCAGCTTAACGGCCGTGGGCGGGAGATTTGCCGGGGAGCTGTTTTTT
V gene: TRBV12-5; J gene: TRBJ2-1; clone size: .; D gene: .; CDR3 protein: CASGLVGRDNEQFF; CDR3 DNA: TGTGCTAGTGGTTTGGTCGGCCGGGACAATGAGCAGTTCTTC
V gene: TRBV5-6; J gene: TRBJ2-1; clone size: .; D gene: .; CDR3 protein: CASSLGEKQGLAYNEQFF; CDR3 DNA: TGTGCCAGCAGCTTGGGGGAAAAACAGGGTTTGGCATACAATGAGCAGTTCTTC
V gene: TRBV28; J gene: TRBJ2-6; clone size: once; D gene: .; CDR3 protein: CASSPNDNSGANVLTF; CDR3 DNA: TGTGCCAGCAGTCCCAACGACAACTCTGGGGCCAACGTCCTGACTTTC
V gene: TRBV14; J gene: TRBJ1-2; clone size: .; D gene: TRBD1; CDR3 protein: CASSQDPQNRGLLGAYGYTF; CDR3 DNA: TGTGCCAGCAGCCAAGATCCCCAAAACAGGGGACTTTTAGGGGCCTATGGCTACACCTTC
V gene: TRBV11-1; J gene: TRBJ2-1; clone size: .; D gene: .; CDR3 protein: CASSYGSATQQQFF; CDR3 DNA: TGTGCCAGCAGCTACGGCAGCGCAACTCAACAGCAGTTCTTC
V gene: TRBV5-6; J gene: TRBJ2-2; clone size: .; D gene: .; CDR3 protein: CASSLINSRTGELFF; CDR3 DNA: TGTGCCAGCAGCTTGATCAACTCCAGAACCGGGGAGCTGTTTTTT
V gene: TRBV6-5; J gene: TRBJ2-7; clone size: .; D gene: TRBD2; CDR3 protein: CASSYQGLGNEQYF; CDR3 DNA: TGTGCCAGCAGTTACCAGGGACTAGGAAACGAGCAGTACTTC
V gene: TRBV18; J gene: TRBJ2-1; clone size: .; D gene: TRBD2; CDR3 protein: CASSGSEAGGRRDEQFF; CDR3 DNA: TGTGCCAGCTCGGGTTCCGAAGCGGGAGGCCGTAGAGATGAGCAGTTCTTC
V gene: TRBV5-6; J gene: TRBJ2-7; clone size: .; D gene: .; CDR3 protein: CASSWGEASYEQYF; CDR3 DNA: TGTGCCAGCAGCTGGGGCGAGGCCAGTTACGAGCAGTACTTC
V gene: TRBV3-1/TRBV3-2; J gene: TRBJ1-5; clone size: .; D gene: .; CDR3 protein: CASSQGYTVSRPQHF; CDR3 DNA: TGTGCCAGCAGCCAAGGTTACACAGTATCACGGCCCCAGCATTTT